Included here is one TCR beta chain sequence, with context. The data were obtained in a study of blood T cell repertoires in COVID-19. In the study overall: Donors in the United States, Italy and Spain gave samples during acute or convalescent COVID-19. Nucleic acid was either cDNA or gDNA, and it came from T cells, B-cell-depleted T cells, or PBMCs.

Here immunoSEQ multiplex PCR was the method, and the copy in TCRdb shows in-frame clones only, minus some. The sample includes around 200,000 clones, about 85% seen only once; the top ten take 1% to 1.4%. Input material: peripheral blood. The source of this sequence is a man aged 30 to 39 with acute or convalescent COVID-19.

Here the CDR3 reads CSVGIAGGPYGEQYF. For the CDR3, the DNA is TGCAGCGTTGGTATAGCGGGAGGCCCCTACGGGGAGCAGTACTTC. The rearrangement uses TRBV29-1 and TRBJ2-7, with 10 bases fitting TRBD2. The CDR3 totals 15 residues. The germline gives CDR1 SQVTM, CDR2 ANQGSEA. With V trimmed by 4 bases and J by 7 bases, 13 bases remained unmatched.